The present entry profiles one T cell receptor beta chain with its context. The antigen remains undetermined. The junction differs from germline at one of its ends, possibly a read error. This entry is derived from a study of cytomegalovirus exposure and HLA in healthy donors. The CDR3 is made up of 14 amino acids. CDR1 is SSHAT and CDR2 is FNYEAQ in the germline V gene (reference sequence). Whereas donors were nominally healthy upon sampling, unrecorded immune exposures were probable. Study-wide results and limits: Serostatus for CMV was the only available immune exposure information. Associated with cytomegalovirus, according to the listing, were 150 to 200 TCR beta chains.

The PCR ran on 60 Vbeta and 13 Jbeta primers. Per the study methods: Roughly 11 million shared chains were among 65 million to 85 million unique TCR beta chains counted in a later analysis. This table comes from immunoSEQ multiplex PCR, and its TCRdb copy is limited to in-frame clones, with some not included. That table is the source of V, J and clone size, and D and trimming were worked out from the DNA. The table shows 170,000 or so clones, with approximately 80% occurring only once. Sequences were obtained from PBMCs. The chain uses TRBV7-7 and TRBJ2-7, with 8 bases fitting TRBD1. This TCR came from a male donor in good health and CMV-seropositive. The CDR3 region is CASSPTRDRLEQYF. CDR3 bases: TGTGCTAGCAGCCCGACGCGGGACAGGTTAGAGCAGTACTTC. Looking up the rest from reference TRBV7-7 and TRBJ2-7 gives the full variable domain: GAGVSQSPRYKVTKRGQDVTLRCDPISSHATLYWYQQALGQGPEFLTYFNYEAQPDKSGLPSDRFSAERPEGSISTLTIQRTEQRDSAMYRCASSPTRDRLEQYFGPGTRLTVT.